This T cell receptor (beta chain) originates from a study of blood T cell repertoires in COVID-19. Study summary: Specimens from acute and convalescent COVID-19 originated in the United States, Italy and Spain. PBMCs, B-cell-depleted T cells, or T cells were the source of the cDNA or gDNA that made up the material.

Original processing methods: Amplification from reference gene primers served as the basis for estimated nucleated cell counts. The method was immunoSEQ multiplex PCR; TCRdb's version includes in-frame clones alone and lacks a portion of them. The V and J calls and clone size are taken from that table; D and trimming were inferred from the DNA. The sample includes about 250,000 clones, 88% seen only once; the top ten take around 6.6%. The table lists this clone with a count of one. The sequenced material came from peripheral blood. The sequence was obtained from a woman in her 30s with COVID-19, enrolled during active disease.

In nucleotides, the CDR3 is TGTGCCAGCAGCCACCGCAGGGGAAACGAAGACACCATATATTTT. The encoded protein is CASSHRRGNEDTIYF. V gene TRBV27 combines with J gene TRBJ1-3, with D perhaps matching TRBD1 (6 bases). The CDR3 runs 15 residues. V was cut by 6 bases and J by 8 bases, with 20 bases left in between. Germline V gene lookup returns CDR1 MNHEY and CDR2 SMNVEV (reference sequence).